This TCR beta chain stems from a study of T cell responses to AZD1222 COVID-19 vaccine. Study-level background: Second-dose schedules of about 4 or about 12 weeks were combined. Study-wide points: Within unmutated variant regions lay the reported targets of nearly half of spike-specific TCRs. White British people made up most donors, females outnumbered males, and clonal diversity was possibly underestimated. The peak T cell response came first, and repertoires were sampled only after it.

The length of the CDR3 is 14 residues. CDR1 is SEHNR and CDR2 is FQNEAQ in the germline V gene (reference sequence). The ends lost 4 bases at V and 0 bases at J; junction bases unmatched: 3. TCRdb keeps only in-frame clones here, not all; method: immunoSEQ multiplex PCR. The table records some 130,000 clones, around 90% of them present only once. Note on this clone: Its target is unknown.

The TCR originated in an adult in good health. V usage is TRBV7-9 and J usage is TRBJ2-7, with 7 nucleotides matching TRBD1. The sequencing here drew on peripheral blood, taken on day 0 of AZD1222 vaccination. The CDR3 nucleotides are TGTGCCAGCAGCTCCGGGACAGTCTCCTACGAGCAGTACTTC. As protein: CASSSGTVSYEQYF. Looking up the rest from reference TRBV7-9 and TRBJ2-7 gives the full variable domain: DTGVSQNPRHKITKRGQNVTFRCDPISEHNRLYWYRQTLGQGPEFLTYFQNEAQLEKSRLLSDRFSAERPKGSFSTLEIQRTEQGDSAMYLCASSSGTVSYEQYFGPGTRLTVT.